This TCR beta chain came from a study of identical twins. TCRdb re-derived calls from the 5' RACE reads in MiXCR, one entry per CDR3 protein. This sample has nearly 650,000 distinct CDR3 sequences, with roughly 7.1% found just once. This clonotype occurred a few times. Germline values: CDR1 SGHRS, CDR2 YFSETQ. Trimming removed 0 bases at V and 1 base at J, with 10 bases between. The CDR3 runs 15 residues. These records were also assigned to another study, of yellow fever vaccine responses in identical twins.

Sequencing used PBMCs. This sequence originates from a woman younger than 30 in good health. The V gene is TRBV5-1, the J gene TRBJ1-1, with D hard to call. The CDR3 sequence is CASSLGGSGNTEAFF. The CDR3 DNA is TGCGCCAGCAGCTTGGGAGGTTCGGGGAACACTGAAGCTTTCTTT.